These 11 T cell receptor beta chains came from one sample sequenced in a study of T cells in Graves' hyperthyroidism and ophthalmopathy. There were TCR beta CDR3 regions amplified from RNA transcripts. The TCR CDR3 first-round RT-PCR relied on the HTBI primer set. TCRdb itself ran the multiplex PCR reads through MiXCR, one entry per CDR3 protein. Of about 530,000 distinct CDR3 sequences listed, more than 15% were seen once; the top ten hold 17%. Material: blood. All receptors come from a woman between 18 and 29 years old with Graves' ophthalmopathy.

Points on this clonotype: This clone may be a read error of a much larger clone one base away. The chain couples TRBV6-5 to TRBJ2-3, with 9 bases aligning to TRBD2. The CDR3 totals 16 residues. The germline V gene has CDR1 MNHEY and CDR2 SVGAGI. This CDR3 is CASSSSGTSFTDAQYF. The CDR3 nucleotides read TGTGCCAGCAGTTCTAGCGGGACTTCATTTACAGATGCGCAGTATTTT.

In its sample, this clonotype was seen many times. The CDR3, as DNA: TGTGCCAGCAGCTCCCAGGCCAGGACAGGCAACTATGGCTACACCTTC. It specifies CASSSQARTGNYGYTF. The rearrangement links TRBV7-9 to TRBJ1-2; TRBD1 agrees at 7 bases. V was clipped by 4 bases and J by 2 bases; unmatched bases: 10. The CDR3 is made up of 16 amino acids. The V gene's germline CDR1 is SEHNR and CDR2 FQNEAQ (reference sequence).

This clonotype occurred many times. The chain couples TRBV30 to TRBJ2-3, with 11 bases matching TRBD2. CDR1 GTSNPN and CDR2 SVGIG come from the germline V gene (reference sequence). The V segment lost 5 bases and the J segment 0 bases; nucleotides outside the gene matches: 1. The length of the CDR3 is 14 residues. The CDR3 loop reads CAWGTSGSTDTQYF. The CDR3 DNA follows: TGTGCCTGGGGGACTAGCGGCAGCACAGATACGCAGTATTTT.

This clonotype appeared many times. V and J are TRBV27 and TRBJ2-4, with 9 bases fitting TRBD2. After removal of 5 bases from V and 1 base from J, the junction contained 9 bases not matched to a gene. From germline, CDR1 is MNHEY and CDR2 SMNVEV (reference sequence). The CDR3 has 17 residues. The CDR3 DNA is TGTGCCAGCAGTGCCGGGACTAGCTTGGTGGCCAAAAACATTCAGTACTTC. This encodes CASSAGTSLVAKNIQYF.

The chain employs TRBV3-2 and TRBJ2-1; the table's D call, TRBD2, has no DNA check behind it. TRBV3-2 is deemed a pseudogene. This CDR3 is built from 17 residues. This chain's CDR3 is CASSPPSRDPSYNEQFF. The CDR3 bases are TGTGCCAGCAGTCCGCCCTCGCGGGATCCGTCCTACAATGAGCAGTTCTTC.

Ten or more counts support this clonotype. DNA of the CDR3: TGCAGTGCGGGGACTAGCGGGGAGGTCTACGAGCAGTACTTC. Protein sequence: CSAGTSGEVYEQYF. The chain is built from TRBV20-1 and TRBJ2-7; TRBD2 matches 13 bases. With 6 bases clipped from V and 3 bases from J, the junction kept 5 bases outside the gene matches. This CDR3 comprises 14 residues. Per germline, CDR1 DFQATT and CDR2 SNEGSKA (reference sequence).

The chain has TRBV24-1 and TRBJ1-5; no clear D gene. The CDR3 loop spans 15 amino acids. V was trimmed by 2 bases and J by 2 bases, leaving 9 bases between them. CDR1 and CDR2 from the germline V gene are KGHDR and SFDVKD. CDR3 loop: CATSDSASGNQPQHF. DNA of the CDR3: TGTGCCACCAGTGATTCTGCGTCGGGCAATCAGCCCCAGCATTTT.

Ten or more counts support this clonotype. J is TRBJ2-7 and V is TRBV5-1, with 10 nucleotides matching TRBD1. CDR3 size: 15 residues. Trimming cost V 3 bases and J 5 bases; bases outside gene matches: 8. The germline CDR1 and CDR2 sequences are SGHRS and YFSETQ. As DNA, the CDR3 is TGCGCCAGCAGCTCTACGACAGGGGGCGTAAACGAGCAGTACTTC. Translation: CASSSTTGGVNEQYF.

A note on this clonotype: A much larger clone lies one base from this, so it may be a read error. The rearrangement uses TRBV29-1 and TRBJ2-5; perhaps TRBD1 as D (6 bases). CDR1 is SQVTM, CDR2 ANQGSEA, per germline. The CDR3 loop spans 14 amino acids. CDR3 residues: CSVEDNTGKETQHF. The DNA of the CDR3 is TGCAGCGTTGAAGATAACACAGGGAAAGAGACCCAGCACTTC.

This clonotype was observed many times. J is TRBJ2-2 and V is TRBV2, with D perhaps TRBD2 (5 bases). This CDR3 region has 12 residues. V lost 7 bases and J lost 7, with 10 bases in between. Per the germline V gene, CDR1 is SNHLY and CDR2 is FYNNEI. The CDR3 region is CASTAGDGELFF. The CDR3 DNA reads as TGTGCCAGCACCGCGGGTGACGGGGAGCTGTTTTTT.

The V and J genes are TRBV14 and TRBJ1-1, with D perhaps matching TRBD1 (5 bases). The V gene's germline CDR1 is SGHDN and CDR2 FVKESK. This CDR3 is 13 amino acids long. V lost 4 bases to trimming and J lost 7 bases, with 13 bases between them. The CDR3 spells CASSPQGFGEAFF. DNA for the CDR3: TGTGCCAGCAGCCCCCAGGGATTCGGTGAAGCTTTCTTT.